This T cell receptor (beta chain) was sequenced in a study of identical twins. Study results and limitations: Partial confounding of zero-insertion analyses by invariant MAIT and iNKT cells was possible.

TCRdb reprocessed the 5' RACE reads via MiXCR and lists one record per CDR3 protein. The data show over 250,000 distinct CDR3 sequences, 9.5% seen once. This clonotype came up many times. Its matching antigen is unknown. V was clipped by 3 bases and J by 8 bases, with 13 bases between them. The germline gives CDR1 SEHNR, CDR2 FQNEAQ (reference sequence). The CDR3 extends over 13 amino acids. These records were also assigned to another study, of yellow fever vaccine responses in identical twins.

The TCR comes from a woman aged 18-35 years in good health. The chain has TRBV7-9 and TRBJ1-1; the D gene is possibly TRBD1 (6 bases). Sequenced: CD8+ T cells sorted from blood. CDR3 coding DNA: TGTGCCAGCAGCTTGACAGGACCAAAAGAAGCTTTCTTT. It is translated as CASSLTGPKEAFF.